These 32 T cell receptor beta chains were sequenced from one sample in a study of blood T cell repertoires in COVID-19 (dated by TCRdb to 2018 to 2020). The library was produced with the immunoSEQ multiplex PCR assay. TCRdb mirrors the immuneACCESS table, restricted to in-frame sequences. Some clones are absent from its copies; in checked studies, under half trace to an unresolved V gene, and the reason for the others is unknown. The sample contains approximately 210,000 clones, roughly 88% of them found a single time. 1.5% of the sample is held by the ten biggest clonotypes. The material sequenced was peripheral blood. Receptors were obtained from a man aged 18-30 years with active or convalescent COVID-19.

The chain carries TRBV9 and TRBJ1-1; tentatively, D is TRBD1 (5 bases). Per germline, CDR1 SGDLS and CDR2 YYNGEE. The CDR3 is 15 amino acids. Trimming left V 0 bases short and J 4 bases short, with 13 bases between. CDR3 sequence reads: CASSVERVGGTEAFF. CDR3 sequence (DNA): TGTGCCAGCAGCGTAGAGAGGGTGGGGGGCACTGAAGCTTTCTTT. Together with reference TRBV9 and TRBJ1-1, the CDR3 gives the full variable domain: DSGVTQTPKHLITATGQRVTLRCSPRSGDLSVYWYQQSLDQGLQFLIQYYNGEERAKGNILERFSAQQFPDLHSELNLSSLELGDSALYFCASSVERVGGTEAFFGQGTRLTVV.

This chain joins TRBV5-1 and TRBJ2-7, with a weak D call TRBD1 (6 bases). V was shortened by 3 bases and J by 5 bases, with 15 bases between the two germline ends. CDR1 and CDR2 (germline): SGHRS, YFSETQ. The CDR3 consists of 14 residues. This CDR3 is CASSSPGGWDEQYF. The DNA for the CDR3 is TGCGCCAGCAGCTCGCCTGGGGGCTGGGACGAGCAGTACTTC.

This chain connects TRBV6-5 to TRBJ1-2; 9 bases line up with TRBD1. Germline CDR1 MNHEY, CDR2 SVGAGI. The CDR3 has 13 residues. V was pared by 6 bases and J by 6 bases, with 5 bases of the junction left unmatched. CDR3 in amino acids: CASRQQGAHGYTF. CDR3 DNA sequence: TGTGCCAGCAGACAACAGGGGGCGCATGGCTACACCTTC.

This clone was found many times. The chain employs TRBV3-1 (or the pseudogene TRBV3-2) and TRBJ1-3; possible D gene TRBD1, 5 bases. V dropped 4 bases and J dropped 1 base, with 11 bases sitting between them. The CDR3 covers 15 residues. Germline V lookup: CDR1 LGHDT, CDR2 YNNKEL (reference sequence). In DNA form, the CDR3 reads TGTGCCAGCAGCCCTCTCGCAGGGTCTGGAAACACCATATATTTT. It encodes CASSPLAGSGNTIYF.

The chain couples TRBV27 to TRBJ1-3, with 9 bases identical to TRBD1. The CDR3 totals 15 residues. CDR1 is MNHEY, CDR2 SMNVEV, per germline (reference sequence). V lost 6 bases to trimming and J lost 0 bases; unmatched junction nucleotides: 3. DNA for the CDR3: TGTGCCAGCAGGCAGACAGGGGGCTCTGGAAACACCATATATTTT. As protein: CASRQTGGSGNTIYF.

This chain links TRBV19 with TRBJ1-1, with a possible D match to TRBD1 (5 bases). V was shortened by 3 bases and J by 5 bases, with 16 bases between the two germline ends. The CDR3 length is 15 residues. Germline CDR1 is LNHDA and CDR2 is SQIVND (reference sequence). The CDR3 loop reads CASSIRMGGGTEAFF. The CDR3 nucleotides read TGTGCCAGTAGTATCAGGATGGGCGGGGGGACTGAAGCTTTCTTT.

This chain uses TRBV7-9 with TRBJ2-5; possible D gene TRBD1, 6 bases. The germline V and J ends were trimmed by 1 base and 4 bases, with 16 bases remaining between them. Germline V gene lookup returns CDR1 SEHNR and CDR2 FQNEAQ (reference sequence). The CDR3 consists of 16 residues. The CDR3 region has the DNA TGTGCCAGCAGCTTAGTTACAGGGATGGGGCGAGAGACCCAGTACTTC. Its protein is CASSLVTGMGRETQYF.

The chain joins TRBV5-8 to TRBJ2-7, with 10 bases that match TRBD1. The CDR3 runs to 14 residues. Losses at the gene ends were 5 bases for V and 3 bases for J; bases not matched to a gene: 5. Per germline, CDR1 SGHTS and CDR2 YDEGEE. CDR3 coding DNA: TGTGCCAGCAGAGGTCGGGACAGGGGCTACGAGCAGTACTTC. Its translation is CASRGRDRGYEQYF.

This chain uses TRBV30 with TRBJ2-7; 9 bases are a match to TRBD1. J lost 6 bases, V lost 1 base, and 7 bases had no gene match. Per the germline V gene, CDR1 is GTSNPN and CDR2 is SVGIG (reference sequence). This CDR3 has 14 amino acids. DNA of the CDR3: TGTGCCTGGAGTGAACGAGACAGGGGGACCGAGCAGTACTTC. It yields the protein CAWSERDRGTEQYF.

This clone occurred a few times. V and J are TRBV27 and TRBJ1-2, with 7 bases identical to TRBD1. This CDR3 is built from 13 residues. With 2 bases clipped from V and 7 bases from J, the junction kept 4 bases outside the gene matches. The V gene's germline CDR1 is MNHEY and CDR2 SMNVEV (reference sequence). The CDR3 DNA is TGTGCCAGCAGTTTAGGGGACAGTTCTGGCTACACCTTC. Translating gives CASSLGDSSGYTF.

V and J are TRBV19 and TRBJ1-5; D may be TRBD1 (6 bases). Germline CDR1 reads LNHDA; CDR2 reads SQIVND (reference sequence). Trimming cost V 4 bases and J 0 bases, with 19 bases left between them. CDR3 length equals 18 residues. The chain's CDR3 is CASSRPGQRGYSNQPQHF. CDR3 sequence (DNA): TGTGCCAGTAGTAGACCAGGACAGAGGGGATATAGCAATCAGCCCCAGCATTTT.

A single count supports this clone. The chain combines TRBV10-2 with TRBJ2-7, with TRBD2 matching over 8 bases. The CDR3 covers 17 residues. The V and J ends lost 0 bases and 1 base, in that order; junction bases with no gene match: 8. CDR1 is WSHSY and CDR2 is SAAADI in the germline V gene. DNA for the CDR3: TGCGCCAGCAGTGAGTCGTTCGGGGGGGGAACTTCCTACGAGCAGTACTTC. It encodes CASSESFGGGTSYEQYF.

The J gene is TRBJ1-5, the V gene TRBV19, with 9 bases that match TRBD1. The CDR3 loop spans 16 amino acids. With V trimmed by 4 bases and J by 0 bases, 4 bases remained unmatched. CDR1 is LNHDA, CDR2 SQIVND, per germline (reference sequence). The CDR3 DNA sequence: TGTGCCAGTAGTAGGGGACAGGGAGATAGCAATCAGCCCCAGCATTTT. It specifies CASSRGQGDSNQPQHF.

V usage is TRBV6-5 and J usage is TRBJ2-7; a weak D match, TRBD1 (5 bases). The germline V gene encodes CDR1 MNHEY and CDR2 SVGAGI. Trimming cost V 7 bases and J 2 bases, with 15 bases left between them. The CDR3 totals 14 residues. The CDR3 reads CASNSPGKTYEQYF. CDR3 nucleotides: TGTGCCAGCAATTCCCCAGGGAAGACCTACGAGCAGTACTTC.

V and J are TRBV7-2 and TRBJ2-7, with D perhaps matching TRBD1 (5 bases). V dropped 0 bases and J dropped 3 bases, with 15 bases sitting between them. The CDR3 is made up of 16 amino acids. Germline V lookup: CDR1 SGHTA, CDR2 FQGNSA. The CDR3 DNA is TGTGCCAGCAGCTTAGCGCCCTCCAGGGTAAACTACGAGCAGTACTTC. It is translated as CASSLAPSRVNYEQYF.

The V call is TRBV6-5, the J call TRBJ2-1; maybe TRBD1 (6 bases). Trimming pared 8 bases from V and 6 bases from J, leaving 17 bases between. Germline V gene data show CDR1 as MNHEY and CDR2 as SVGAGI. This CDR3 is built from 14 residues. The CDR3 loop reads CASGPGHLTNEQFF. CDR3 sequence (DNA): TGTGCCAGCGGCCCGGGACACCTTACCAATGAGCAGTTCTTC.

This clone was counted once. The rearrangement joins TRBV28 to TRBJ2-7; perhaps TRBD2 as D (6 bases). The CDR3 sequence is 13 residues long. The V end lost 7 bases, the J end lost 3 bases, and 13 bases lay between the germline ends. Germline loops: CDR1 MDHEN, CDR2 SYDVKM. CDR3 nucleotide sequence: TGTGCCAGCATTGACGGGGGAAACTACGAGCAGTACTTC. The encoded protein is CASIDGGNYEQYF.

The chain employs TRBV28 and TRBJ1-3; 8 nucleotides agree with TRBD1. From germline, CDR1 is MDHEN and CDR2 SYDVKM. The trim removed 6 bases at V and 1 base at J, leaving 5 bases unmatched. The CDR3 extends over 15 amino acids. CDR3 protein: CASSMDRVSGNTIYF. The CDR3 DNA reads TGTGCCAGCAGCATGGACAGGGTGTCTGGAAACACCATATATTTT.

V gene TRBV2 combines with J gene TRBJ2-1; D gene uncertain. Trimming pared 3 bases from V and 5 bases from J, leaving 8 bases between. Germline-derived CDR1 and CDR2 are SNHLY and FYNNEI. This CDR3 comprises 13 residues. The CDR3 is CASSEIENNEQFF. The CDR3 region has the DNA TGTGCCAGCAGTGAGATAGAAAACAATGAGCAGTTCTTC.

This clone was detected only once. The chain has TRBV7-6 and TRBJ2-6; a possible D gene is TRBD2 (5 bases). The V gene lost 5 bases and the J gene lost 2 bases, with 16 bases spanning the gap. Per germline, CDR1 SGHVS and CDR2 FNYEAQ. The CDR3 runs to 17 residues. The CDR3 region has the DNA TGTGCCAGCAGCCCCCGGCGTGAGGGAACTGGGGCCAACGTCCTGACTTTC. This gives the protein CASSPRREGTGANVLTF.

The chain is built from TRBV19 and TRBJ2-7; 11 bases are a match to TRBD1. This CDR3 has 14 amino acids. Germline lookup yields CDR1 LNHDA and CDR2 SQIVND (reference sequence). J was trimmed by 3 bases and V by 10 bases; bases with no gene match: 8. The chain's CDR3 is CATSKGQGVYEQYF. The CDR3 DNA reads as TGTGCCACCAGTAAGGGACAGGGGGTCTACGAGCAGTACTTC.

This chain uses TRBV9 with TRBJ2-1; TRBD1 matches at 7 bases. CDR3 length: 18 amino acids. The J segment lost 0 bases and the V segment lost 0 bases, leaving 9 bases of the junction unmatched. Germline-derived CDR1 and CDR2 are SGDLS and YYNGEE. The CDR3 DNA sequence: TGTGCCAGCAGCGTAGGGACAGGTGTCCTTAGCTCCTACAATGAGCAGTTCTTC. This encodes CASSVGTGVLSSYNEQFF.

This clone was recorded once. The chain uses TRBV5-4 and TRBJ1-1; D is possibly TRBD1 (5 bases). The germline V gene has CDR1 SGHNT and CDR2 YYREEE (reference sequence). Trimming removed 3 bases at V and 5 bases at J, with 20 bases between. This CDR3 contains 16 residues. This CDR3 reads CASSSSMSRGGTEAFF. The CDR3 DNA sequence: TGTGCCAGCAGCTCGTCTATGTCCCGCGGGGGGACTGAAGCTTTCTTT.

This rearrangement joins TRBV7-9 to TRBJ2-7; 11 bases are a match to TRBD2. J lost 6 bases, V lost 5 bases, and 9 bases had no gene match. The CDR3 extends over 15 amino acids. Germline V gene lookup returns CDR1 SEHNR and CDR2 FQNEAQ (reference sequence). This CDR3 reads CASSLPLAGVSEQYF. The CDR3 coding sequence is TGTGCCAGCAGCCTGCCACTAGCGGGAGTAAGCGAGCAGTACTTC. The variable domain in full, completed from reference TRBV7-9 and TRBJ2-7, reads DTGVSQNPRHKITKRGQNVTFRCDPISEHNRLYWYRQTLGQGPEFLTYFQNEAQLEKSRLLSDRFSAERPKGSFSTLEIQRTEQGDSAMYLCASSLPLAGVSEQYFGPGTRLTVT.

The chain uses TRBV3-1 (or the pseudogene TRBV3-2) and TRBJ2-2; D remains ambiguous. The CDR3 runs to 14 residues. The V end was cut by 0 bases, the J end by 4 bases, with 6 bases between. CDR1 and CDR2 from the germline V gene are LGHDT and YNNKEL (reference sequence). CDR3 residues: CASSQELSTGELFF. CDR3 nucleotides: TGTGCCAGCAGCCAAGAACTTAGCACCGGGGAGCTGTTTTTT.

The CDR3 region has the DNA TGCGCCAGCAGCTTGGCCCCTAGCGGGGTCCCAGATACGCAGTATTTT. Translated: CASSLAPSGVPDTQYF. The gene calls are TRBV5-1 and TRBJ2-3; 9 nucleotides align to TRBD2. Germline V lookup: CDR1 SGHRS, CDR2 YFSETQ. V shed 0 bases and J 4 bases; nucleotides not matched to a gene: 6. The CDR3 covers 16 residues.

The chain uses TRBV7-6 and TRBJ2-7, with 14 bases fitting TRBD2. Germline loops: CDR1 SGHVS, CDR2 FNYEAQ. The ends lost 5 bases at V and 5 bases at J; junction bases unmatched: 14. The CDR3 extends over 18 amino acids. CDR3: CASSEISGTSGSVNEQYF. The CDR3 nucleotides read TGTGCCAGCAGCGAAATTTCCGGGACTAGCGGGAGTGTGAACGAGCAGTACTTC.

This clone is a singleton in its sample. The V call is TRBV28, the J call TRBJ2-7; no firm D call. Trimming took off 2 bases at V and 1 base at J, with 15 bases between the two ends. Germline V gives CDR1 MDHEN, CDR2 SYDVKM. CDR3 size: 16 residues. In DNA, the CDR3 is TGTGCCAGCAGTTTAAGGCAGCTAGTCCTTTCCTACGAGCAGTACTTC. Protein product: CASSLRQLVLSYEQYF.

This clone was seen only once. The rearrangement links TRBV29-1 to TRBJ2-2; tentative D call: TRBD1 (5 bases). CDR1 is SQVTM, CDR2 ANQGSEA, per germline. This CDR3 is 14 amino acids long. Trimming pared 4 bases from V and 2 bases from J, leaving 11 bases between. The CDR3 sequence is CSVVQGRNTGELFF. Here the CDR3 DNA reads TGCAGCGTTGTTCAGGGTCGAAACACCGGGGAGCTGTTTTTT.

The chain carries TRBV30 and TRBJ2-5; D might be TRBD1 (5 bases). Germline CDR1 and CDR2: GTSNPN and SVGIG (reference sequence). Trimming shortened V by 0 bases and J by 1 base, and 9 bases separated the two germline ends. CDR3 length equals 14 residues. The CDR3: CAWSVGAIQETQYF. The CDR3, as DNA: TGTGCCTGGAGTGTAGGGGCTATCCAAGAGACCCAGTACTTC. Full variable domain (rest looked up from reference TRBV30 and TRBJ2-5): SQTIHQWPATLVQPVGSPLSLECTVEGTSNPNLYWYRQAAGRGLQLLFYSVGIGQISSEVPQNLSASRPQDRQFILSSKKLLLSDSGFYLCAWSVGAIQETQYFGPGTRLLVL.

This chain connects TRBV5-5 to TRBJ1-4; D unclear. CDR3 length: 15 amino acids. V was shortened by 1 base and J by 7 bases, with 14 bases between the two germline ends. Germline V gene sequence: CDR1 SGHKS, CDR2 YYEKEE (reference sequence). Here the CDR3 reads CASSLTGESGEKLFF. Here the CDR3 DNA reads TGTGCCAGCAGCTTGACCGGGGAGTCAGGTGAAAAACTGTTTTTT.

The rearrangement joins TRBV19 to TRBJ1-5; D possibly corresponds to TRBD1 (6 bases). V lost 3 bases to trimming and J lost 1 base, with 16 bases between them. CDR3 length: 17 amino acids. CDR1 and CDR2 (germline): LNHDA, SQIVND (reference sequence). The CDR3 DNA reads TGTGCCAGTAGTATTCCGTTTCTAGGGGGAAGCAATCAGCCCCAGCATTTT. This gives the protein CASSIPFLGGSNQPQHF.